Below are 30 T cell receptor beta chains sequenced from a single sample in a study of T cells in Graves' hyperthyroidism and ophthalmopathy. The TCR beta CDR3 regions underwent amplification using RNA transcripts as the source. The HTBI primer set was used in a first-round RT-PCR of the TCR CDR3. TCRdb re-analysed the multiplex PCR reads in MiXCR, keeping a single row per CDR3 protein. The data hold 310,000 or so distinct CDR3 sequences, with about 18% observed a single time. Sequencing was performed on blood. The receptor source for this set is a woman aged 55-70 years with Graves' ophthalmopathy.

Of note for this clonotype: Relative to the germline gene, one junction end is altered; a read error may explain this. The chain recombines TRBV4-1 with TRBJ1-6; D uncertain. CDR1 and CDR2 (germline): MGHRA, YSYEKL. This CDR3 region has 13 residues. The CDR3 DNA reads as TGCGCCGGCAGCCAAGATGATAATTCACCCCTCCACTTT. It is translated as CAGSQDDNSPLHF.

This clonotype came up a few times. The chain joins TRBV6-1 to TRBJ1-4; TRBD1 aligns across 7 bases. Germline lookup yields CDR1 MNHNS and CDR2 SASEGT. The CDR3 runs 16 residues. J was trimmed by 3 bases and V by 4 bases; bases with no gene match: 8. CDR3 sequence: CASSALKGAANEKLFF. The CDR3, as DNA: TGTGCCAGCAGTGCGTTAAAGGGGGCGGCTAATGAAAAACTGTTTTTT.

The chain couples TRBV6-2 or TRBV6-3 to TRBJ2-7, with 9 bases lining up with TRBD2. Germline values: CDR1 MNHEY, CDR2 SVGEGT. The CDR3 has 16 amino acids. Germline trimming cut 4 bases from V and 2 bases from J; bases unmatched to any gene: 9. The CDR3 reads CASSFNRASGAYEQYF. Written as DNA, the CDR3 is TGTGCCAGCAGTTTCAACAGGGCTAGCGGGGCCTACGAGCAGTACTTC.

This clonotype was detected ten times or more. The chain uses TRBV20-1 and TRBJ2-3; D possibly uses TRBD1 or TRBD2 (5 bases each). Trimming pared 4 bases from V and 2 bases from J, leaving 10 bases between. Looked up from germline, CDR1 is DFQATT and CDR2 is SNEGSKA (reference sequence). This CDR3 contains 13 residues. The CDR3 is CSATGLNTDTQYF. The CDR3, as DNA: TGCAGTGCTACGGGGCTAAACACAGATACGCAGTATTTT.

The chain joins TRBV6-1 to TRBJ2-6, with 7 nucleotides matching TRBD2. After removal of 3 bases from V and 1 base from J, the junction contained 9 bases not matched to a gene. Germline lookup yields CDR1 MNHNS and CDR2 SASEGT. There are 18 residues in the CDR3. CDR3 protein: CASSDGLGGFSGANVLTF. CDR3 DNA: TGTGCCAGCAGTGACGGACTAGGAGGTTTTTCTGGGGCCAACGTCCTGACTTTC.

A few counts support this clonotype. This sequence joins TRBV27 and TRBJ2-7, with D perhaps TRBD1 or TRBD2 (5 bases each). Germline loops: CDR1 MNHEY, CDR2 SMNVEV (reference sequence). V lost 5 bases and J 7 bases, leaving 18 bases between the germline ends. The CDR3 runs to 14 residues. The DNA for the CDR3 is TGTGCCAGCAGTCCTAAAGGGAGATACAGGGAGCAGTACTTC. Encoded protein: CASSPKGRYREQYF.

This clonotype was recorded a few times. The CDR3 region has the DNA TGTGCCAGCAGCGACCGTTACAGCTATAACACCGGGGAGCTGTTTTTT. Translation gives CASSDRYSYNTGELFF. The chain combines TRBV9 with TRBJ2-2; no reliable D call. Trimming took 3 bases from V and 2 from J, leaving 14 bases between them. This CDR3 comprises 16 residues. CDR1 is SGDLS, CDR2 YYNGEE, per germline. The whole variable domain, remainder taken from reference TRBV9 and TRBJ2-2, is DSGVTQTPKHLITATGQRVTLRCSPRSGDLSVYWYQQSLDQGLQFLIQYYNGEERAKGNILERFSAQQFPDLHSELNLSSLELGDSALYFCASSDRYSYNTGELFFGEGSRLTVL.

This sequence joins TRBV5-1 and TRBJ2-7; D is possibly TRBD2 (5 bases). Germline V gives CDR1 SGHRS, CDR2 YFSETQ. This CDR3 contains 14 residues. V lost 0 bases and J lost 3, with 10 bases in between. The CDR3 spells CASSLDSGDYEQYF. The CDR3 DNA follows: TGCGCCAGCAGCTTGGACAGCGGAGACTACGAGCAGTACTTC.

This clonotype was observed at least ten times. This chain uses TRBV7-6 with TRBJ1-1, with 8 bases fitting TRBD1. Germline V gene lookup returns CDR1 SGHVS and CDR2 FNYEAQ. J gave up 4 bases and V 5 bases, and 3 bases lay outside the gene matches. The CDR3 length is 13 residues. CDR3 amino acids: CASSGQGPTEAFF. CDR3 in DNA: TGTGCCAGCAGCGGACAGGGTCCCACTGAAGCTTTCTTT.

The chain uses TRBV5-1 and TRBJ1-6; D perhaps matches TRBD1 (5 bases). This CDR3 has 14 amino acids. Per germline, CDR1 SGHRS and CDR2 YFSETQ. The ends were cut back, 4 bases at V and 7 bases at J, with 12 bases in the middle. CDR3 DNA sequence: TGCGCCAGCAGCCACGACAGACGAAATTCACCCCTCCACTTT. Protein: CASSHDRRNSPLHF.

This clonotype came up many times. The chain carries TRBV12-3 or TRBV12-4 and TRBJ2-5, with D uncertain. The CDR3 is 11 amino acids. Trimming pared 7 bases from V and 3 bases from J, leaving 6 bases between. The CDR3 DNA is TGTGCCAGCACTTTTAAAGAGACCCAGTACTTC. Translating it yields CASTFKETQYF.

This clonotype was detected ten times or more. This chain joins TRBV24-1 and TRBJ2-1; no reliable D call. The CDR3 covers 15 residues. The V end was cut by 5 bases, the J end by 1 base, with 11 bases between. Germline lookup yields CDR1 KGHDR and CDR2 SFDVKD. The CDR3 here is CATSGSVGSYNEQFF. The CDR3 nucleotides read TGTGCCACCAGTGGCTCGGTAGGATCCTACAATGAGCAGTTCTTC.

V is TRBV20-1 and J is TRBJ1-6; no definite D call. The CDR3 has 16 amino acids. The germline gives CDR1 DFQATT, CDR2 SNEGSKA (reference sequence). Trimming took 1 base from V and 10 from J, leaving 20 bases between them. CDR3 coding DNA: TGCAGTGCTAGAGGAACCTTGGGCTATATGAGATCACCCCTCCACTTT. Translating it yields CSARGTLGYMRSPLHF.

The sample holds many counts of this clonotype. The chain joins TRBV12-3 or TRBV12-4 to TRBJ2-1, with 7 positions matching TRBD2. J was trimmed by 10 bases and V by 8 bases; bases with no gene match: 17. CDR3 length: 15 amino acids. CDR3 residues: CASGPELAAPKEQFF. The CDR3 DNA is TGTGCCAGCGGCCCTGAGCTAGCGGCTCCCAAGGAGCAGTTCTTC.

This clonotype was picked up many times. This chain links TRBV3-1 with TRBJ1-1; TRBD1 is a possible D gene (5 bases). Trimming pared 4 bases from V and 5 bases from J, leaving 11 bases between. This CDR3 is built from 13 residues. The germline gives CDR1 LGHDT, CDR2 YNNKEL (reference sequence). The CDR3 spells CASSLRVETEAFF. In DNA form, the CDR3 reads TGTGCCAGCAGCCTCAGGGTAGAGACTGAAGCTTTCTTT.

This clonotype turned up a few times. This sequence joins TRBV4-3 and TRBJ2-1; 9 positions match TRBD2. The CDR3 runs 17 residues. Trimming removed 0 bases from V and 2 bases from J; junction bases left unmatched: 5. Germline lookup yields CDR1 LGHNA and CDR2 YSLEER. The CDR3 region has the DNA TGCGCCAGCAGCCAAGATGATAGCGGGGGCCCCTACAATGAGCAGTTCTTC. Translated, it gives CASSQDDSGGPYNEQFF.

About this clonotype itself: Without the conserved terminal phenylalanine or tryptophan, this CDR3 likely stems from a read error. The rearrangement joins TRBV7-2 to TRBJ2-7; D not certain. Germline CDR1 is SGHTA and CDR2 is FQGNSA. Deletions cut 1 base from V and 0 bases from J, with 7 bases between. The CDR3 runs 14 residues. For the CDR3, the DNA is TGTGCCAGCAGCTTAGAAGCCACCTCCTACGAGCAGTACTAC. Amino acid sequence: CASSLEATSYEQYY.

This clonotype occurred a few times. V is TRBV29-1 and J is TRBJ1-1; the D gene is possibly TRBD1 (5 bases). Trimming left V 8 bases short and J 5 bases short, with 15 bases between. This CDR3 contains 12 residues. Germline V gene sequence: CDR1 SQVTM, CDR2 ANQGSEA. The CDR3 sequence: CSFGWGDTEAFF. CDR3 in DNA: TGCAGCTTTGGTTGGGGGGATACTGAAGCTTTCTTT.

The CDR3 DNA follows: TGCGCCAGCAGCCAACCCGGACAGGGGATTGTTGGCTACACCTTC. Translated: CASSQPGQGIVGYTF. The chain carries TRBV4-1 and TRBJ1-2, with 9 bases matching TRBD1. The germline V gene encodes CDR1 MGHRA and CDR2 YSYEKL. The CDR3 runs to 15 residues. V lost 2 bases, J lost 7 bases, and 8 bases stayed unmatched.

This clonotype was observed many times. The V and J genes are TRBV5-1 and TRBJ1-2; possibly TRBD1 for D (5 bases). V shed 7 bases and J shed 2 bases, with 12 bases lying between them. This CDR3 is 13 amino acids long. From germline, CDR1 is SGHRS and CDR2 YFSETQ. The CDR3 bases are TGCGCCAGCCGAAACAGGACCAACTATGGCTACACCTTC. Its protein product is CASRNRTNYGYTF. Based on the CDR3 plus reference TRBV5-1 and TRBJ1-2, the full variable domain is KAGVTQTPRYLIKTRGQQVTLSCSPISGHRSVSWYQQTPGQGLQFLFEYFSETQRNKGNFPGRFSGRQFSNSRSEMNVSTLELGDSALYLCASRNRTNYGYTFGSGTRLTVV.

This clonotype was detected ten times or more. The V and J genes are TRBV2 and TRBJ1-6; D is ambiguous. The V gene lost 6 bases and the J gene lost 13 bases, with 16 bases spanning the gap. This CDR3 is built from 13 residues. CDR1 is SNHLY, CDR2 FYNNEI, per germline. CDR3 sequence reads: CASRAPTEMPLHF. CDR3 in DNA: TGTGCCAGCAGAGCCCCAACTGAGATGCCCCTCCACTTT.

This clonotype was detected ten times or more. The CDR3 region has the DNA TGTGCCAGCAGCTTGGCCGGAGCAGCGAACTATGGCTACACCTTC. It is translated as CASSLAGAANYGYTF. V is TRBV5-8 and J is TRBJ1-2; D unresolved. V lost 0 bases and J lost 2, with 11 bases in between. Germline V CDR1 and CDR2: SGHTS, YDEGEE. The CDR3 consists of 15 residues.

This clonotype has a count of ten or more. The CDR3 reads CASSLGGRTDTQYF. In DNA form, the CDR3 reads TGTGCCAGCAGTTTAGGGGGGCGCACAGATACGCAGTATTTT. The chain combines TRBV28 with TRBJ2-3; D possibly uses TRBD1 or TRBD2 (6 bases each). With 2 bases removed from V and 1 base from J, the gap between germline ends came to 7 bases. Germline V CDR1 and CDR2: MDHEN, SYDVKM. The CDR3 contains 14 residues.

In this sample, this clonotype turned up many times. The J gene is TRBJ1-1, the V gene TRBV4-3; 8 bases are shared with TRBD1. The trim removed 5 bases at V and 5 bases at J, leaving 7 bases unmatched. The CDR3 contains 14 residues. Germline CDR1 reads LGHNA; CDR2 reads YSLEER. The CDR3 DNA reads TGCGCCAGCAGCTCAACAGGGGGAAGTACTGAAGCTTTCTTT. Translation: CASSSTGGSTEAFF.

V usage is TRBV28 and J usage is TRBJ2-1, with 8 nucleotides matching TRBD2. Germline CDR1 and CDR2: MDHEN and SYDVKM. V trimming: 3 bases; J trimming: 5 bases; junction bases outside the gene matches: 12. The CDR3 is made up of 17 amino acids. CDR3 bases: TGTGCCAGCAGTTTTTCCCTAGCGGGCCTGTTTCACAATGAGCAGTTCTTC. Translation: CASSFSLAGLFHNEQFF.

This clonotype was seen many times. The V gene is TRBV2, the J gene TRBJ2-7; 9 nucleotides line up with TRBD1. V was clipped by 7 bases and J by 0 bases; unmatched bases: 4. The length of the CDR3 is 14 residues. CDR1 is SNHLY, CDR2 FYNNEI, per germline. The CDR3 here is CASNDRGSSYEQYF. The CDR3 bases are TGTGCCAGCAACGACAGGGGGAGCTCCTACGAGCAGTACTTC.

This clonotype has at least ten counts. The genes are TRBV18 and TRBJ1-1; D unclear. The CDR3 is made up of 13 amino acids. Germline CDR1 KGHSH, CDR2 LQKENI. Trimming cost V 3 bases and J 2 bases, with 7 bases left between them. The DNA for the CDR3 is TGTGCCAGCTCACCCCAGATTAACACTGAAGCTTTCTTT. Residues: CASSPQINTEAFF. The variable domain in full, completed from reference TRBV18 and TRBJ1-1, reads NAGVMQNPRHLVRRRGQEARLRCSPMKGHSHVYWYRQLPEEGLKFMVYLQKENIIDESGMPKERFSAEFPKEGPSILRIQQVVRGDSAAYFCASSPQINTEAFFGQGTRLTVV.

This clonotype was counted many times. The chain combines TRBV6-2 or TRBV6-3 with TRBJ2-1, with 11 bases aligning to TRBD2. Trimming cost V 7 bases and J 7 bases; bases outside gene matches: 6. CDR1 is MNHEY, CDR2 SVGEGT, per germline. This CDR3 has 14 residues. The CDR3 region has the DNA TGTGCCAGCACCAATAGCGGGAGGGTGAATGAGCAGTTCTTC. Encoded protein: CASTNSGRVNEQFF.

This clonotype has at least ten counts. The CDR3 DNA follows: TGTGCCAGCAGCTCCTACGGACCCTATAACTATGGCTACACCTTC. Amino acid sequence: CASSSYGPYNYGYTF. The V call is TRBV5-6, the J call TRBJ1-2; D ambiguous. Trimming shortened V by 3 bases and J by 1 base, and 13 bases separated the two germline ends. Germline CDR1 is SGHDT and CDR2 is YYEEEE. The CDR3 runs to 15 residues. The variable domain in full, with the rest retrieved from reference TRBV5-6 and TRBJ1-2, is DAGVTQSPTHLIKTRGQQVTLRCSPKSGHDTVSWYQQALGQGPQFIFQYYEEEERQRGNFPDRFSGHQFPNYSSELNVNALLLGDSALYLCASSSYGPYNYGYTFGSGTRLTVV.

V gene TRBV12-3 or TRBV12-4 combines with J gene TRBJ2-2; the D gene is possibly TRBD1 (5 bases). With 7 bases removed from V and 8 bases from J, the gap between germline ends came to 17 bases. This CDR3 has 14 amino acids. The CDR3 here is CASITDQGSGELFF. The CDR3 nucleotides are TGTGCCAGCATCACGGACCAGGGTTCTGGGGAGCTGTTTTTT.